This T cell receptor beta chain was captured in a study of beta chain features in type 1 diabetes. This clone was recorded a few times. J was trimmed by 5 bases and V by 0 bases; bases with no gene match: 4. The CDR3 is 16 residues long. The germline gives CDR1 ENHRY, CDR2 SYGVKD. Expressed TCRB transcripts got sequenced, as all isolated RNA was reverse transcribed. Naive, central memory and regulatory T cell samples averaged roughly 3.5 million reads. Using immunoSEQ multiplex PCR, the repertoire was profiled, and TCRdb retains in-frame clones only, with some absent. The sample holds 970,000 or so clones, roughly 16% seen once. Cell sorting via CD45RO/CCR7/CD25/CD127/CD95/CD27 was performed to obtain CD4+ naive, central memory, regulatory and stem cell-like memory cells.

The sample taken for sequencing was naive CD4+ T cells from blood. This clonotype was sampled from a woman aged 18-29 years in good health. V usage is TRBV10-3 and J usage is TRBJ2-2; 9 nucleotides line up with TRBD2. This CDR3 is CAISESLSGRTGELFF. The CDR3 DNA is TGTGCCATCAGTGAGTCCCTTAGCGGGAGAACCGGGGAGCTGTTTTTT.